These 27 T cell receptor beta chains came from one sample sequenced in a study of T cell repertoires in cytomegalovirus infection. TCRdb called the reads again in MiXCR, with one record for every CDR3 protein. The table shows about 700,000 distinct CDR3 sequences, with 33% occurring only once. What these receptors recognize is not known. The sequences come from cultured PBMCs, collected from culture after CMV antigen stimulation. The origin of the receptors is a human donor in good health (CMV status not recorded). Some clones in this sample may be carry-over from other donors' samples.

The rearrangement joins TRBV12-3 or TRBV12-4 to TRBJ1-1; D not certain. This CDR3 is 12 amino acids long. V was shortened by 4 bases and J by 8 bases, with 11 bases between the two germline ends. The chain's CDR3 is CASSSYGVEAFF. In DNA, the CDR3 is TGTGCCAGCAGTTCGTACGGAGTCGAAGCTTTCTTT.

This rearrangement joins TRBV10-2 to TRBJ2-7; D uncertain. Germline V lookup: CDR1 WSHSY, CDR2 SAAADI. V was shortened by 7 bases and J by 2 bases, with 12 bases between the two germline ends. This CDR3 is 13 amino acids long. In DNA form, the CDR3 reads TGCGCCAGCACTGCGGTGGAGACCTACGAGCAGTACTTC. Its protein is CASTAVETYEQYF.

The V and J genes are TRBV20-1 and TRBJ2-5; 9 nucleotides match TRBD2. This CDR3 is built from 18 residues. Germline V lookup: CDR1 DFQATT, CDR2 SNEGSKA (reference sequence). The J segment lost 1 base and the V segment lost 1 base, leaving 13 bases of the junction unmatched. DNA for the CDR3: TGCAGTGCTAGAGTGGTCCAGCGGGGGGTGATTTCCCAAGAGACCCAGTACTTC. The encoded protein is CSARVVQRGVISQETQYF.

The chain has TRBV5-4 and TRBJ2-5; 8 bases line up with TRBD1. The CDR3 runs to 15 residues. CDR1 and CDR2 from the germline V gene are SGHNT and YYREEE (reference sequence). V lost 4 bases, J lost 0 bases, and 5 bases stayed unmatched. This CDR3 is CASSGTGPYQETQYF. CDR3 DNA: TGTGCCAGCAGCGGGACAGGACCGTACCAAGAGACCCAGTACTTC.

The CDR3, as DNA: TGTGCCAGCAGTTCCATACAGGGGGCTCGGACAGATACGCAGTATTTT. As protein: CASSSIQGARTDTQYF. The chain has TRBV28 and TRBJ2-3, with 9 bases matching TRBD1. CDR1 is MDHEN, CDR2 SYDVKM, per germline. The trim removed 4 bases at V and 3 bases at J, leaving 8 bases unmatched. This CDR3 region has 16 residues.

The chain uses TRBV20-1 and TRBJ1-1; D is possibly TRBD1 (5 bases). The V gene lost 0 bases and the J gene lost 3 bases, with 11 bases spanning the gap. Germline-derived CDR1 and CDR2 are DFQATT and SNEGSKA (reference sequence). The CDR3 length is 14 residues. CDR3 coding DNA: TGCAGTGCTAGAGATCCCAGAGGGGACACTGAAGCTTTCTTT. It codes for CSARDPRGDTEAFF.

The table lists this clonotype with a few counts. The V gene is TRBV11-1, the J gene TRBJ1-4; D gene unclear. Trimming took 5 bases from V and 10 from J, leaving 14 bases between them. CDR3 length: 13 residues. Germline CDR1 and CDR2: SGHAT and FQDESV (reference sequence). The CDR3 nucleotides read TGTGCCAGCAGCCGTTCCTCGGAGGGAAAACTGTTTTTT. It yields the protein CASSRSSEGKLFF.

The chain couples TRBV6-1 to TRBJ2-4; a possible D gene is TRBD2 (5 bases). Looked up from germline, CDR1 is MNHNS and CDR2 is SASEGT. The CDR3 is made up of 11 amino acids. The V and J ends lost 6 bases and 9 bases respectively, with 9 bases between them. The CDR3 loop is CASRLVGIQYF. The CDR3 bases are TGTGCCAGCAGACTAGTGGGCATTCAGTACTTC.

This chain uses TRBV6-6 with TRBJ2-5, with 10 bases that match TRBD1. Germline CDR1 is MNHNY and CDR2 is SVGAGI (reference sequence). Trimming cost V 5 bases and J 5 bases; bases outside gene matches: 14. The CDR3 runs 17 residues. CDR3 in DNA: TGTGCCAGCAGTAGGAGGTTAGGACAGGGGGGTACGGAGACCCAGTACTTC. Its translation is CASSRRLGQGGTETQYF.

This clonotype has only a few counts. The J gene is TRBJ2-3, the V gene TRBV12-3 or TRBV12-4, with TRBD2 matching over 8 bases. The trim removed 6 bases at V and 2 bases at J, leaving 7 bases unmatched. The CDR3 is 15 amino acids. The CDR3 DNA reads as TGTGCCAGCAGCCCGACTAGCGCCGTCACAGATACGCAGTATTTT. It encodes CASSPTSAVTDTQYF.

In its sample, this clonotype was seen a few times. This sequence joins TRBV12-3 or TRBV12-4 and TRBJ1-1; a weak D match, TRBD1 (6 bases). CDR3 size: 14 residues. Trimming left V 6 bases short and J 1 base short, with 12 bases between. In nucleotides, the CDR3 is TGTGCCAGCAGGGGGGACACCACGAACACTGAAGCTTTCTTT. The encoded protein is CASRGDTTNTEAFF.

The J gene is TRBJ2-2, the V gene TRBV2, with D hard to call. This CDR3 comprises 14 residues. V lost 6 bases and J 5 bases, leaving 13 bases between the germline ends. Germline-derived CDR1 and CDR2 are SNHLY and FYNNEI. CDR3 loop: CASSKGPRTGELFF. As DNA, the CDR3 is TGTGCCAGCAGCAAGGGTCCACGGACCGGGGAGCTGTTTTTT.

The rearrangement links TRBV6-1 to TRBJ1-2, with TRBD1 matching 7 bases. The length of the CDR3 is 15 residues. Germline CDR1 reads MNHNS; CDR2 reads SASEGT. The trim removed 5 bases at V and 6 bases at J, leaving 12 bases unmatched. The CDR3 DNA sequence: TGTGCCAGCAGTACTAACCTGGGACAGCAAAATGGCTACACCTTC. Amino acid sequence: CASSTNLGQQNGYTF.

Notes on this clonotype: At one of its ends the junction is not consistent with the germline gene, which may arise from a read error. This sequence joins TRBV15 and TRBJ2-1; tentative D call: TRBD1 (6 bases). Germline-derived CDR1 and CDR2 are LNHNV and YYDKDF (reference sequence). The length of the CDR3 is 14 residues. The CDR3 DNA reads as TGTGCCACCAGCAGAGTACTAGATTCAGGCCGACAGGTCTTC. Protein: CATSRVLDSGRQVF.

This clonotype has a handful of counts. The chain uses TRBV7-2 and TRBJ2-3; TRBD1 aligns across 7 bases. The CDR3 loop spans 17 amino acids. Germline V gene sequence: CDR1 SGHTA, CDR2 FQGNSA. V trimming: 4 bases; J trimming: 2 bases; junction bases outside the gene matches: 12. The CDR3 DNA follows: TGTGCCAGCAGCTCCACAGGGGTTCCGGTTTACACAGATACGCAGTATTTT. Translating it yields CASSSTGVPVYTDTQYF. Full variable domain (missing parts from reference TRBV7-2 and TRBJ2-3): GAGVSQSPSNKVTEKGKDVELRCDPISGHTALYWYRQSLGQGLEFLIYFQGNSAPDKSGLPSDRFSAERTGGSVSTLTIQRTQQEDSAVYLCASSSTGVPVYTDTQYFGPGTRLTVL.

The rearrangement joins TRBV2 to TRBJ2-1, with 7 bases that match TRBD2. CDR1 and CDR2 from the germline V gene are SNHLY and FYNNEI. V gave up 3 bases and J gave up 7 bases; unmatched junction bases: 9. The CDR3 consists of 15 residues. The CDR3 region is CASSEEAGISNEQFF. CDR3 sequence (DNA): TGTGCCAGCAGTGAGGAAGCGGGAATATCAAATGAGCAGTTCTTC.

In its sample, this clonotype was seen a few times. The chain uses TRBV6-2 or TRBV6-3 and TRBJ2-1; 7 bases map to TRBD2. In germline, CDR1 is MNHEY, CDR2 SVGEGT. The junction had 10 bases not matched to a gene; V was cut back by 6 bases and J by 5 bases. The CDR3 extends over 15 amino acids. CDR3 sequence reads: CASRRLAAQDNEQFF. CDR3 nucleotide sequence: TGTGCCAGCAGGCGCCTAGCGGCGCAAGACAATGAGCAGTTCTTC.

This clonotype was recorded many times. The rearrangement uses TRBV7-2 and TRBJ2-3, with 7 bases matching TRBD2. This CDR3 is built from 15 residues. Germline CDR1 SGHTA, CDR2 FQGNSA. Germline trimming cut 4 bases from V and 4 bases from J; bases unmatched to any gene: 8. The CDR3 coding sequence is TGTGCCAGCAGCTCCAAGACTAGCCTGCCAGATACGCAGTATTTT. Residues: CASSSKTSLPDTQYF. Using reference TRBV7-2 and TRBJ2-3 for the parts outside the CDR3, the full variable domain is GAGVSQSPSNKVTEKGKDVELRCDPISGHTALYWYRQSLGQGLEFLIYFQGNSAPDKSGLPSDRFSAERTGGSVSTLTIQRTQQEDSAVYLCASSSKTSLPDTQYFGPGTRLTVL.

The chain joins TRBV7-9 to TRBJ1-6; D remains ambiguous. The CDR3 is 15 residues long. The germline V and J ends were trimmed by 0 bases and 7 bases, with 10 bases remaining between them. The germline V gene encodes CDR1 SEHNR and CDR2 FQNEAQ (reference sequence). CDR3 coding DNA: TGTGCCAGCAGCTTAGCGCTGCCAGGAAATTCACCCCTCCACTTT. It translates to CASSLALPGNSPLHF.

This clonotype was detected a few times. V usage is TRBV4-2 and J usage is TRBJ1-1; D uncertain. V shed 1 base and J shed 0 bases, with 9 bases lying between them. Per the germline V gene, CDR1 is LGHNA and CDR2 is YNFKEQ. This CDR3 spans 15 amino acids. The CDR3 sequence: CASSQAGSLNTEAFF. The CDR3 region has the DNA TGTGCCAGCAGCCAAGCGGGCAGCTTGAACACTGAAGCTTTCTTT.

The rearrangement uses TRBV6-1 and TRBJ2-2; D not resolved. Germline CDR1 MNHNS, CDR2 SASEGT. Trimming left V 7 bases short and J 9 bases short, with 18 bases between. The CDR3 sequence is 14 residues long. CDR3 DNA: TGTGCCAGCAAAGGGCAGCGAGAATCCAGGGAGCTGTTTTTT. Protein: CASKGQRESRELFF.

This clonotype was counted only a few times. The chain recombines TRBV7-6 with TRBJ1-5; 7 bases match TRBD1. There are 21 residues in the CDR3. Germline values: CDR1 SGHVS, CDR2 FNYEAQ. J gave up 0 bases and V 5 bases, and 22 bases lay outside the gene matches. This chain's CDR3 is CASSPYPGQFRAGYSNQPQHF. The CDR3 DNA sequence: TGTGCCAGCAGCCCTTATCCGGGACAGTTTCGAGCGGGGTATAGCAATCAGCCCCAGCATTTT.

The gene calls are TRBV7-2 and TRBJ1-2; a possible D gene is TRBD1 (6 bases). Trimming left V 5 bases short and J 8 bases short, with 15 bases between. Germline CDR1 is SGHTA and CDR2 is FQGNSA. The CDR3 has 13 amino acids. As DNA, the CDR3 is TGTGCCAGCAGCACCTCCTTCCAGGGGGGCTACACCTTC. It yields the protein CASSTSFQGGYTF.

The CDR3 reads CASSIGLTHTDTQYF. The CDR3 DNA reads as TGTGCCAGCAGCATCGGACTCACACACACAGATACGCAGTATTTT. The rearrangement uses TRBV7-8 and TRBJ2-3; a possible D gene is TRBD2 (5 bases). The germline gives CDR1 SGHVS, CDR2 FQNEAQ. V lost 5 bases and J lost 2, with 14 bases in between. The CDR3 has 15 amino acids.

This chain connects TRBV6-8 to TRBJ1-2, with D possibly being TRBD1 (5 bases). The CDR3 covers 15 residues. Trimming took off 0 bases at V and 2 bases at J, with 10 bases between the two ends. Germline CDR1 MNHGY, CDR2 SAAAGT. The CDR3 DNA reads as TGTGCCAGCAGTTACTCTCTGGGGGGGAACTATGGCTACACCTTC. Protein: CASSYSLGGNYGYTF.

This clonotype was detected a few times. The J gene is TRBJ1-6, the V gene TRBV11-2; TRBD1 might be the D (6 bases). Trimming cost V 0 bases and J 7 bases, with 10 bases left between them. Germline V gene sequence: CDR1 SGHAT, CDR2 FQNNGV. This CDR3 spans 15 amino acids. As DNA, the CDR3 is TGTGCCAGCAGCTTAGAGGGACAAGCGAATTCACCCCTCCACTTT. Translation: CASSLEGQANSPLHF.

V is TRBV5-3 and J is TRBJ2-1; maybe TRBD2 (7 bases). TRBV5-3 is designated an ORF whose function remains uncertain. V was clipped by 8 bases and J by 4 bases, with 19 bases between them. The CDR3 is 15 amino acids. CDR3 protein: CASSPGGQYYNEQFF. The CDR3 DNA sequence: TGTGCCAGCAGCCCGGGGGGACAATATTACAATGAGCAGTTCTTC.